The 11 T cell receptor beta chains given below trace back to one sample, sequenced in a study of blood T cell repertoires in COVID-19. TCRdb's copy holds only in-frame clones and misses some; the assay was immunoSEQ multiplex PCR. Among about 270,000 clones, roughly nine tenths were seen once, and the ten largest hold around 3%. What was sequenced was PBMCs or T cells enriched from blood (not recorded which). The receptors derive from a woman aged 50 to 60 who had recovered from COVID-19.

This clone was observed many times. Written as DNA, the CDR3 is TGTGCCAGCAGTGTAGGGGTTCCCTACGAGCAGTACTTC. Its translation is CASSVGVPYEQYF. This chain links TRBV2 with TRBJ2-7; a weak D match, TRBD1 (5 bases). CDR1 is SNHLY, CDR2 FYNNEI, per germline. Trimming took 4 bases from V and 2 from J, leaving 9 bases between them. This CDR3 is 13 amino acids long.

The chain links TRBV7-2 to TRBJ2-3; D possibly corresponds to TRBD2 (6 bases). The V end lost 9 bases, the J end lost 0 bases, and 13 bases lay between the germline ends. Looked up from germline, CDR1 is SGHTA and CDR2 is FQGNSA. This CDR3 contains 14 residues. CDR3 sequence: CASLSGPSTDTQYF. In DNA form, the CDR3 reads TGTGCCAGTCTTAGCGGCCCTAGCACAGATACGCAGTATTTT.

The gene calls are TRBV9 and TRBJ2-2; no definite D call. Trimming stripped 4 bases from V and 7 bases from J, with 11 bases between. The CDR3 has 13 residues. Germline lookup yields CDR1 SGDLS and CDR2 YYNGEE. In nucleotides, the CDR3 is TGTGCCAGCAGCTCATCATCGGGCGGGGAGCTGTTTTTT. It is translated as CASSSSSGGELFF.

CDR3 bases: TGTGCCAGCAGCTTAGCTCTAGGATCTTCTGCAGAGACCCAGTACTTC. Translating gives CASSLALGSSAETQYF. The chain carries TRBV7-2 and TRBJ2-5; D is unresolved. V was pared by 0 bases and J by 4 bases, with 15 bases between. CDR1 is SGHTA and CDR2 is FQGNSA in the germline V gene. The CDR3 runs 16 residues.

This clone was seen a single time. The V and J genes are TRBV25-1 and TRBJ2-7, with D perhaps TRBD1 (6 bases). Germline CDR1 and CDR2: MGHDK and SYGVNS. CDR3 length equals 14 residues. V lost 4 bases and J 2 bases, leaving 12 bases between the germline ends. CDR3 nucleotides: TGTGCCAGCAGTGGCAGGGGAATTACCTACGAGCAGTACTTC. Protein: CASSGRGITYEQYF.

The count of this clone is one. V usage is TRBV2 and J usage is TRBJ2-1; possibly TRBD1 for D (6 bases). The CDR3 is 16 residues long. Trimming took 2 bases from V and 2 from J, leaving 13 bases between them. Per the germline V gene, CDR1 is SNHLY and CDR2 is FYNNEI. The CDR3 is CASSERGTQTYNEQFF. In nucleotides, the CDR3 is TGTGCCAGCAGTGAAAGGGGGACCCAAACCTACAATGAGCAGTTCTTC. Using reference TRBV2 and TRBJ2-1 for the parts outside the CDR3, the full variable domain is EPEVTQTPSHQVTQMGQEVILRCVPISNHLYFYWYRQILGQKVEFLVSFYNNEISEKSEIFDDQFSVERPDGSNFTLKIRSTKLEDSAMYFCASSERGTQTYNEQFFGPGTRLTVL.

V and J are TRBV5-4 and TRBJ1-2; 12 nucleotides match TRBD1. V gave up 5 bases and J gave up 5 bases; unmatched junction bases: 7. The CDR3 has 15 amino acids. Germline V lookup: CDR1 SGHNT, CDR2 YYREEE (reference sequence). In DNA, the CDR3 is TGTGCCAGCAGACCTCCGGGACAGGGGGCTTATGGCTACACCTTC. Its protein is CASRPPGQGAYGYTF.

The chain joins TRBV18 to TRBJ2-1; 11 bases align to TRBD1. This CDR3 is built from 15 residues. The V and J ends lost 6 bases and 2 bases, in that order; junction bases with no gene match: 3. Germline CDR1 and CDR2: KGHSH and LQKENI. The CDR3 protein is CASSLGQGAYNEQFF. CDR3 bases: TGTGCCAGCTCGCTGGGACAGGGGGCCTACAATGAGCAGTTCTTC.

The rearrangement links TRBV11-2 to TRBJ1-3; D unclear. V was shortened by 2 bases and J by 3 bases, with 5 bases between the two germline ends. The V gene's germline CDR1 is SGHAT and CDR2 FQNNGV. The CDR3 has 13 residues. The CDR3 DNA reads as TGTGCCAGCAGCTTATCGGGTGGAAACACCATATATTTT. It yields the protein CASSLSGGNTIYF.

CDR3: CASSFGGGELFF. The CDR3, as DNA: TGTGCCAGCAGCTTCGGGGGCGGGGAGCTGTTTTTT. The chain uses TRBV11-3 and TRBJ2-2; possibly TRBD2 for D (6 bases). This CDR3 contains 12 residues. Trimming shortened V by 3 bases and J by 7 bases, and 6 bases separated the two germline ends. From germline, CDR1 is SGHNT and CDR2 YENEEA. The whole variable domain, remainder taken from reference TRBV11-3 and TRBJ2-2, is EAGVVQSPRYKIIEKKQPVAFWCNPISGHNTLYWYLQNLGQGPELLIRYENEEAVDDSQLPKDRFSAERLKGVDSTLKIQPAELGDSAVYLCASSFGGGELFFGEGSRLTVL.

The CDR3 coding sequence is TGTGCCAGCAGTTTAATAATTCAAAGGAGGTATGGCTACACCTTC. Encoded protein: CASSLIIQRRYGYTF. The V gene is TRBV28, the J gene TRBJ1-2; D is unresolved. The CDR3 covers 15 residues. V was clipped by 2 bases and J by 5 bases, with 15 bases between them. Germline V gene data show CDR1 as MDHEN and CDR2 as SYDVKM.